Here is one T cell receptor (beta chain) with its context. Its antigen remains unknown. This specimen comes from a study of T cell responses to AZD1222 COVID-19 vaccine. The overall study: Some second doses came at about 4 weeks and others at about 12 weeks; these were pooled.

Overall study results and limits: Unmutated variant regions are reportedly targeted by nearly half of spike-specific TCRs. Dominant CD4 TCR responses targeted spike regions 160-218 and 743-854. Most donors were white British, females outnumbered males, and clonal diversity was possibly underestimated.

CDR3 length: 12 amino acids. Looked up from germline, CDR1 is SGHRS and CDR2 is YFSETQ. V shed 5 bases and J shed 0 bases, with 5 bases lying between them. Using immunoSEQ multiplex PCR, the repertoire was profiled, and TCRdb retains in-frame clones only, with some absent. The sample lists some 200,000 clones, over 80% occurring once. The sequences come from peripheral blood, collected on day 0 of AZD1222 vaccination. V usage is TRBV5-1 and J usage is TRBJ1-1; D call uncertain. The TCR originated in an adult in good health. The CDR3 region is CASRSMNTEAFF. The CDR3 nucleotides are TGCGCCAGCAGGTCTATGAACACTGAAGCTTTCTTT.